The sequence of this T cell receptor beta chain was determined in a study of T cells in Graves' hyperthyroidism and ophthalmopathy. This clonotype has a count of ten or more. Trimming cost V 6 bases and J 4 bases; bases outside gene matches: 9. Germline CDR1 reads MNHNY; CDR2 reads SVGAGI (reference sequence). The CDR3 is made up of 14 amino acids. Template material for amplifying TCR beta CDR3 regions consisted of RNA transcripts. Researchers ran a first-round RT-PCR on the TCR CDR3 using the HTBI primer set. TCRdb fed the multiplex PCR reads into MiXCR, producing one record per CDR3 protein. The sample has 530,000 or so distinct CDR3 sequences, roughly 50% seen once.

The chain employs TRBV6-6 and TRBJ2-7; 7 bases are a match to TRBD2. Sequencing input: peripheral blood or thyroid tissue (not recorded which). The sequence was collected from a woman aged 18-29 years with Graves' hyperthyroidism. CDR3 nucleotides: TGTGCCAGCAGGCCGAGGCGGGAGCTGTACGAGCAGTACTTC. Translation gives CASRPRRELYEQYF.